The entry below gives a single T cell receptor (beta chain) sequence along with its context. This clonotype was found many times. No antigen is known for it. Within one base of it there is no much larger clone, and no base qualities were kept. The TCR beta CDR3 regions were amplified from RNA transcripts. A first-round RT-PCR of the TCR CDR3 used the HTBI primer set with the Qiagen OneStep RT-PCR kit. Libraries were constructed in a second round of multiplex PCR, after which size selection and purification were performed. Sequencing of the libraries was done on an Illumina HiSeq2000 using paired-end 100 bp reads. Per the authors' processing: Raw data were processed with SOAPnuke, discarding reads with adapters, uncalled bases, mean Phred below 15, or no exact constant-primer or identifier match. High-quality paired reads were merged using COPE v1.2.5, and each unique nucleotide sequence was defined as a clonotype. Clonotypes were aligned to IMGT TRBV, TRBD and TRBJ reference segments using MiTCR v1.1. The analysis was restricted to V-J combinations with a frequency above 0.0001, which together covered about 99% of the repertoires. A TCS score was defined as the ratio between F50 (clonal expansion) and ExV (chaos), using BLOSUM62-based TCRdist between CDR3 peptides within each V-J. Welch's t-statistics and random forest reduced 500 to 650 V-J features to roughly 13, which were used in a naive Bayes classifier (R e1071). The public reads were reprocessed in TCRdb via fastp at Q25 and MiXCR, keeping in-frame beta chains. Here each entry gathers all rows of one CDR3 protein and keeps the most common genes and DNA. For this entry, the V and J calls and clone size follow TCRdb and not the study's own pipeline. The sample contains hundreds of thousands of distinct CDR3 sequences, 15% to 19% of them found a single time. The ten largest clones capture 11% to 15% of the sample.

A patient counted as having stable Graves' hyperthyroidism if no progression to ophthalmopathy occurred over 18 months of follow-up. Hyperthyroidism patients were newly diagnosed, had a disease duration of under 2 months, and were aged 18 to 65 years. The study excluded patients with uncontrolled infections, other autoimmune diseases, pregnancy or lactation. Diagnoses were established on the basis of clinical symptoms, serum thyroxine and TRAb, thyroid ultrasound, and orbital computed tomography. PBMCs were separated from 7.5 to 10 ml of fresh peripheral blood using Ficoll-Paque density gradient centrifugation. Trizol reagent was used to extract total RNA, and RNA quality was then checked on an Agilent 2100 Bioanalyzer. This record comes from a study of T cells in Graves' hyperthyroidism and ophthalmopathy (dated by TCRdb to between 2018 and 2021). For context, the study as a whole: Peripheral blood samples were taken at initial diagnosis, before any treatment was given. To identify TCR V-J signatures that set the groups apart, the researchers used a discovery cohort of 100 patients, made up of under 45 with Graves' ophthalmopathy and about 60 with stable Graves' hyperthyroidism. Prospective prediction of ophthalmopathy was tested in an independent validation cohort consisting of 18 hyperthyroidism patients and 15 or so patients who later progressed to ophthalmopathy. The 100 discovery patients were randomly split 7:3 into training and test sets. In addition, the study compared T-cell repertoires in thyroid tissue and in blood from five to seven Graves' hyperthyroidism patients. After blood sampling, hyperthyroidism patients were treated with methimazole at a starting dose of 30 mg daily, and ophthalmopathy patients were treated with high-dose intravenous methylprednisolone. According to the paper, TCR Vbeta CDR3 sequencing was carried out on some 130 peripheral blood samples, which came from approximately 43 ophthalmopathy, 70 to 80 hyperthyroidism and approximately 17 progressor patients.

The study at large found these results: In cross-validation, a model built on a 13 V-J signature told ophthalmopathy apart from stable hyperthyroidism with approximately 90% sensitivity and about 81% specificity, and in testing the same model reached 80%/75%. In validation, progression to ophthalmopathy was predicted by the model with more than 65% sensitivity and 72.22% specificity, a median of 6.5 months before onset. Most expanded thyroid clonotypes (frequency above 0.001) were also detected in blood, a finding suggesting that blood repertoires may reflect thyroid immune responses. No statistical method was used to set the sample size in advance, and investigators knew the group allocation.

Input material: blood. This clonotype originated in a woman aged 18-29 years with Graves' hyperthyroidism.

The CDR3 amino acid sequence is: CASSALQGNTEAFF. The sequenced DNA: TGTGCCAGCAGCGCGTTGCAGGGGAACACTGAAGCTTTCTTT. The V and J genes are TRBV19 and TRBJ1-1, and the D gene may be TRBD1, 5 bases matching. The germline V gene encodes CDR1 LNHDA and CDR2 SQIVND (reference sequence). V and J are truncated by 9 bases and 1 base respectively, leaving an intervening sequence of 15 bases. Counted from cysteine to phenylalanine, this CDR3 has 14 amino acids. The retained sequence is limited to the CDR3, 42 bases, with the frame set at the first base. Where the CDR3 stops, the reference TRBV19 and TRBJ1-1 genes take over; the full variable domain is DGGITQSPKYLFRKEGQNVTLSCEQNLNHDAMYWYRQDPGQGLRLIYYSQIVNDFQKGDIAEGYSVSREKKESFPLTVTSAQKNPTAFYLCASSALQGNTEAFFGQGTRLTVV.